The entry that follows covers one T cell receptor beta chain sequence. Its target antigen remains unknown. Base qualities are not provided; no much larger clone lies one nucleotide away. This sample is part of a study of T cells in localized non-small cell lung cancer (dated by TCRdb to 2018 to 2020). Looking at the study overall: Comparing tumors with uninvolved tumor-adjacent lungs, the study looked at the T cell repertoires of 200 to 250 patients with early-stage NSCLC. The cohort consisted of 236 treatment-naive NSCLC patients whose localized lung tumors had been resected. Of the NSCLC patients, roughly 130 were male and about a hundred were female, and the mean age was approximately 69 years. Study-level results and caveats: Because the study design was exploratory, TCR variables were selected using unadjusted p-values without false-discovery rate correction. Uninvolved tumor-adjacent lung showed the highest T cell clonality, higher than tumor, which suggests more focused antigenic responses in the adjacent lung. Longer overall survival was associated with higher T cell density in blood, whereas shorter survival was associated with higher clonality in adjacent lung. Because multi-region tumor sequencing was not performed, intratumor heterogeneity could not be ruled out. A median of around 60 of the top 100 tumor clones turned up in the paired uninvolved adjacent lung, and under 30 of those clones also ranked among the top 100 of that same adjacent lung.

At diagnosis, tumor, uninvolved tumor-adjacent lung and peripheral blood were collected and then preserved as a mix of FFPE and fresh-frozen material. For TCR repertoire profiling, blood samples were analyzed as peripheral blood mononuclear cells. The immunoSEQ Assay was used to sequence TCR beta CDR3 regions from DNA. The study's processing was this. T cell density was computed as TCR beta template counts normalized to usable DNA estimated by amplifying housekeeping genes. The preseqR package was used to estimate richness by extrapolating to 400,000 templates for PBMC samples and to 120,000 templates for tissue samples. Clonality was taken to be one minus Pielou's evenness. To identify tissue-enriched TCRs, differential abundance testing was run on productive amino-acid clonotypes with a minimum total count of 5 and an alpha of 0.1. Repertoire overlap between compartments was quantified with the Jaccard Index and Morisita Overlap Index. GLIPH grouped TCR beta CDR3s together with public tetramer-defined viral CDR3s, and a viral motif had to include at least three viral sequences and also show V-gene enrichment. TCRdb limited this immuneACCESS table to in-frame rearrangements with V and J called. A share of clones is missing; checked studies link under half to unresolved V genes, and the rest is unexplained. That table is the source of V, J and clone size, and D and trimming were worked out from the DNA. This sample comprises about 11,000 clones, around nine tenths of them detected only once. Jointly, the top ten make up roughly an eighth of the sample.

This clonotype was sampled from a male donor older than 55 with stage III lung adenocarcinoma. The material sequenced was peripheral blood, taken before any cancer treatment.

The DNA is TGTGCCAGCAGCGGACAGGGTCGGACCGGGGAGCTGTTTTTT. The translation is CASSGQGRTGELFF. This chain is built from TRBV9 and TRBJ2-2; 7 middle bases align to TRBD1. The CDR3, from cysteine to phenylalanine, totals 14 residues. The DNA shown is the 42-base CDR3, in frame from base 1. V is cut back by 3 bases and J by 5 bases, with 4 bases in the junction unmatched. CDR1 and CDR2, per the germline V gene, are SGDLS and YYNGEE.